The present TCR beta chain was sequenced within a study of cytomegalovirus exposure and HLA in healthy donors. Findings of the study overall: Among TCR sequences, most were rare, though some public TCRs appeared in many donors.

60 Vbeta and 13 Jbeta primers were used in PCR. Sequenced by immunoSEQ multiplex PCR; TCRdb stores in-frame clones only, minus some. The sample records 75,000 to 90,000 clones, 70% to 75% being singletons. The CDR3 covers 16 residues. CDR1 is LNHDA, CDR2 SQIVND, per germline (reference sequence). Trimming shortened V by 4 bases and J by 7 bases, and 17 bases separated the two germline ends. Worth noting for this clone: Its antigen is as yet unknown.

The V call is TRBV19, the J call TRBJ1-6; perhaps TRBD1 as D (5 bases). The sequence was collected from a man aged 55 to 70 in good health and CMV-seronegative. Sequencing used PBMCs. CDR3 protein: CASSTRDSTPNSPLHF. Written as DNA, the CDR3 is TGTGCCAGTAGTACCCGAGACAGTACGCCGAATTCACCCCTCCACTTT.